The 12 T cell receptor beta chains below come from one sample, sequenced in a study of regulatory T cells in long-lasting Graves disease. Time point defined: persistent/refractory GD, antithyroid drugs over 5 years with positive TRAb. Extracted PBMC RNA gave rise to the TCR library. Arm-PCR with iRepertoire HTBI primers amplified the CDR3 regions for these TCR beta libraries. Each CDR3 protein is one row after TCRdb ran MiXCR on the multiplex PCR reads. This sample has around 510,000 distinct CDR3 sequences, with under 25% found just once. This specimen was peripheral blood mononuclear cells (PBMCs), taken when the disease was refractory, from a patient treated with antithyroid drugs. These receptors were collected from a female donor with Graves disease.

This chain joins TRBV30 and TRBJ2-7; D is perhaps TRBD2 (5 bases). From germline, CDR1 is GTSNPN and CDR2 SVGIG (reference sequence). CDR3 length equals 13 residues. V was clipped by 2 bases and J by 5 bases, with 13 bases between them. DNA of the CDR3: TGTGCCTGGAGTCGGGCTAGCCTTAACGAGCAGTACTTC. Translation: CAWSRASLNEQYF.

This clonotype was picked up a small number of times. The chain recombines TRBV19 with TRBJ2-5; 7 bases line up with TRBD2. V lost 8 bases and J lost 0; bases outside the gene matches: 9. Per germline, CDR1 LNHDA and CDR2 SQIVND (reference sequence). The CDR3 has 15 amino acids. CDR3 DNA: TGTGCCAGTGATTTTGGGGGAGGGCACCAAGAGACCCAGTACTTC. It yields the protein CASDFGGGHQETQYF.

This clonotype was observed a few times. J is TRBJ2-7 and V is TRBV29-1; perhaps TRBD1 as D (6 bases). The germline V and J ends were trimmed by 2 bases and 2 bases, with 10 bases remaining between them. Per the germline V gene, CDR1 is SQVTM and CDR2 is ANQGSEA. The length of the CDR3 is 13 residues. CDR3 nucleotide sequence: TGCAGCGTTGAACAGGGGACCGCCTACGAGCAGTACTTC. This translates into CSVEQGTAYEQYF.

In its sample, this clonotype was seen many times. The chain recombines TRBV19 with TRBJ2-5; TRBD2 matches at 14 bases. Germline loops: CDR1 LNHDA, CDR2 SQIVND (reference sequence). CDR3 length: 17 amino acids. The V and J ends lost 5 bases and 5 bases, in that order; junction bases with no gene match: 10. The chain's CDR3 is CASSASGTSGSWETQYF. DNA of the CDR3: TGTGCCAGTAGTGCCTCCGGGACTAGCGGGAGTTGGGAGACCCAGTACTTC.

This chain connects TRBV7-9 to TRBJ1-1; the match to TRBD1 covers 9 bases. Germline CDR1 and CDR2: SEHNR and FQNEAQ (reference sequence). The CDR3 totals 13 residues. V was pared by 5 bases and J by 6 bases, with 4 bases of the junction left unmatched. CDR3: CASSPRQGAEAFF. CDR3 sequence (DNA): TGTGCCAGCAGCCCGCGACAGGGGGCTGAAGCTTTCTTT.

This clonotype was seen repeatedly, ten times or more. CDR3 DNA sequence: TGTGCCAGCAGTTTGTGGTCAGGGTTTGGGGCCAACGTCCTGACTTTC. Encoded protein: CASSLWSGFGANVLTF. The chain employs TRBV28 and TRBJ2-6; TRBD1 might be the D (5 bases). The CDR3 covers 16 residues. V was pared by 3 bases and J by 3 bases, with 12 bases between. Per germline, CDR1 MDHEN and CDR2 SYDVKM.

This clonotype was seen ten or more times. The CDR3 sequence is CASSLGAGGLSTEAFF. CDR3 DNA: TGTGCCAGCAGCTTAGGTGCGGGGGGGTTGAGCACTGAAGCTTTCTTT. The rearrangement joins TRBV7-2 to TRBJ1-1, with D maybe TRBD1 (5 bases). Trimming pared 1 base from V and 4 bases from J, leaving 16 bases between. This CDR3 has 16 amino acids. The germline V gene has CDR1 SGHTA and CDR2 FQGNSA.

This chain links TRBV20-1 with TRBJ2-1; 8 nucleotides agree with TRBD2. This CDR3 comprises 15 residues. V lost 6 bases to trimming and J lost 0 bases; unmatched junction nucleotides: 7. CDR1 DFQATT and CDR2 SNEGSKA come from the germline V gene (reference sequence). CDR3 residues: CSATMSGSSYNEQFF. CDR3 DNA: TGCAGTGCCACCATGAGCGGGAGCTCCTACAATGAGCAGTTCTTC.

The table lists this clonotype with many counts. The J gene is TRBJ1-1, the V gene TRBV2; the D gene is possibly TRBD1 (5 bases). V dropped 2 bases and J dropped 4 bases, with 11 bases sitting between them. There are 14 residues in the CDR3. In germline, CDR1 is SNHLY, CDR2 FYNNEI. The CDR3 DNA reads TGTGCCAGCAGTGAAAAGGGGACCCTCACTGAAGCTTTCTTT. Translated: CASSEKGTLTEAFF.

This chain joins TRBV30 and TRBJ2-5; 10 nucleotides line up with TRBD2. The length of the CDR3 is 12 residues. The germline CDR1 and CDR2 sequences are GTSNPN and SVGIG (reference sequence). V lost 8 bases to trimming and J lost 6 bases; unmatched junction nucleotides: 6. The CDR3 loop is CAGGTSEKTQYF. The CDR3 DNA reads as TGTGCCGGAGGGACTAGCGAGAAGACCCAGTACTTC.

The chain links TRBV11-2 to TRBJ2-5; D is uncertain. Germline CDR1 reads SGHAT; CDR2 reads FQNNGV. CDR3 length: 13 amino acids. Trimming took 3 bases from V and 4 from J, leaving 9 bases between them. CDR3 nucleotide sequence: TGTGCCAGCAGCTTGGGTATCGGAGAGACCCAGTACTTC. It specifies CASSLGIGETQYF.

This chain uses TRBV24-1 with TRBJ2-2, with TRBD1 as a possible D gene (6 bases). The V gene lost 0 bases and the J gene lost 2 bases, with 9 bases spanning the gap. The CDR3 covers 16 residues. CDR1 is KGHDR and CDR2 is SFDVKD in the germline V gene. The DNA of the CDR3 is TGTGCCACCAGTGATTTGAGGGGGAGAAACACCGGGGAGCTGTTTTTT. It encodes CATSDLRGRNTGELFF.